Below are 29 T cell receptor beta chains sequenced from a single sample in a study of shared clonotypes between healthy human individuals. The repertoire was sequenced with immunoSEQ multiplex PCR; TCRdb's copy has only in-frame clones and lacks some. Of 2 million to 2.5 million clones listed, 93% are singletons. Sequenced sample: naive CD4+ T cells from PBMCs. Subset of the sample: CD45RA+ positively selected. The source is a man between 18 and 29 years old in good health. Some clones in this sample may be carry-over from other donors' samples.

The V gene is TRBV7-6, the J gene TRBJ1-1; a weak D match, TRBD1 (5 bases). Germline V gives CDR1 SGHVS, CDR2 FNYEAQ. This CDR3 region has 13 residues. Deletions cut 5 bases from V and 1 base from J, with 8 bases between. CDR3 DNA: TGTGCCAGCAGCCCCAGGGAGAACACTGAAGCTTTCTTT. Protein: CASSPRENTEAFF.

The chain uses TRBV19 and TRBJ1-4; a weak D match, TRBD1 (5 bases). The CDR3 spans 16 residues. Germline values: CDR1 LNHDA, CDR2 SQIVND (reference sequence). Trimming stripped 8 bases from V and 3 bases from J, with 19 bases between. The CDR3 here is CASADTANLANEKLFF. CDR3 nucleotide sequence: TGTGCCAGTGCGGACACGGCTAATTTAGCTAATGAAAAACTGTTTTTT.

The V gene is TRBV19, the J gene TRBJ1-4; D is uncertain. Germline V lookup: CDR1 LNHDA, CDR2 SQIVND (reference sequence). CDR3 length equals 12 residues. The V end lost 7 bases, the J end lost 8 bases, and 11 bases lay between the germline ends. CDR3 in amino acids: CASTAGGEKLFF. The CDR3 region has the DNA TGTGCCAGTACCGCAGGCGGGGAAAAACTGTTTTTT. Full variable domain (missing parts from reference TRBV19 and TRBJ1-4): DGGITQSPKYLFRKEGQNVTLSCEQNLNHDAMYWYRQDPGQGLRLIYYSQIVNDFQKGDIAEGYSVSREKKESFPLTVTSAQKNPTAFYLCASTAGGEKLFFGSGTQLSVL.

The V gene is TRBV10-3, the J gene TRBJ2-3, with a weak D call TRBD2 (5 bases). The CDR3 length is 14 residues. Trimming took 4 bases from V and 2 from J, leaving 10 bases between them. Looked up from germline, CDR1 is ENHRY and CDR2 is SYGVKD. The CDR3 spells CAISGAETTDTQYF. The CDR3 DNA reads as TGTGCCATCAGTGGAGCGGAGACCACAGATACGCAGTATTTT.

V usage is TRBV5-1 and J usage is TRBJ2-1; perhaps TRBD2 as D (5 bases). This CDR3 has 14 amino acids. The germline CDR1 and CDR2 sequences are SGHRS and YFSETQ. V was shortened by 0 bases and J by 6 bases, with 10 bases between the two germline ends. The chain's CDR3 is CASSLGGSVNEQFF. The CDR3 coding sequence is TGCGCCAGCAGCTTGGGAGGTAGCGTCAATGAGCAGTTCTTC.

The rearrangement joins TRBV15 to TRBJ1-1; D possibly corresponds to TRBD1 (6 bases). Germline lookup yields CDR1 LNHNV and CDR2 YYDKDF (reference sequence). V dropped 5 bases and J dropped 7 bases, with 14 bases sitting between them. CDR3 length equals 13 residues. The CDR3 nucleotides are TGTGCCACCAGCTATAGGGGGGAGATTGAAGCTTTCTTT. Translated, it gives CATSYRGEIEAFF.

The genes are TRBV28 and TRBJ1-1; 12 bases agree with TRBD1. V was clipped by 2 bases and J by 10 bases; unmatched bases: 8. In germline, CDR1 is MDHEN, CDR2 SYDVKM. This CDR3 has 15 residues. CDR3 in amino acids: CASSLPTGTGGRAFF. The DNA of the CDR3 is TGTGCCAGCAGTTTACCGACCGGGACAGGGGGCCGAGCTTTCTTT.

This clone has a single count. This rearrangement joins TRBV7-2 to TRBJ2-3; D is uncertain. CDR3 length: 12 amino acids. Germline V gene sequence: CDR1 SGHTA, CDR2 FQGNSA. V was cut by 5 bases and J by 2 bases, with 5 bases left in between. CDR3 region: CASSEYTDTQYF. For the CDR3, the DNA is TGTGCCAGCAGCGAATACACAGATACGCAGTATTTT.

CDR3: CASAPSAGSRETQYF. The CDR3 nucleotides read TGTGCCAGCGCCCCATCCGCCGGGAGCCGGGAGACCCAGTACTTC. This chain uses TRBV18 with TRBJ2-5, with a tentative D call TRBD2 (6 bases). The CDR3 totals 15 residues. Trimming pared 8 bases from V and 5 bases from J, leaving 21 bases between. Per germline, CDR1 KGHSH and CDR2 LQKENI.

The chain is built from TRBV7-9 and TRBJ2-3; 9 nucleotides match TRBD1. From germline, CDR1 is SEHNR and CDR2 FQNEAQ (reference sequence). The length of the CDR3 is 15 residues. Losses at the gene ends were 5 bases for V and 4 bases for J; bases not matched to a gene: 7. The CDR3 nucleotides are TGTGCCAGCAGCCGGGACAGGGTAGGACCAGATACGCAGTATTTT. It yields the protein CASSRDRVGPDTQYF.

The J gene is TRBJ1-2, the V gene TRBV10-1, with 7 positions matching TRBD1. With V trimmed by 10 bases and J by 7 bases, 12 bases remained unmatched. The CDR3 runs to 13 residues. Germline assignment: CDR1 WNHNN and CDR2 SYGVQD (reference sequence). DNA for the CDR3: TGCGCCACCGATCGAGGGGGCTCATCTGGCTACACCTTC. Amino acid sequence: CATDRGGSSGYTF.

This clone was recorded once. CDR3 residues: CASSRPPGSTEAFF. CDR3 DNA: TGTGCCAGCAGCCGGCCCCCAGGGAGCACTGAAGCTTTCTTT. This rearrangement joins TRBV4-2 to TRBJ1-1, with D possibly TRBD1 on 5 matching bases. The V gene lost 4 bases and the J gene lost 4 bases, with 13 bases spanning the gap. In germline, CDR1 is LGHNA, CDR2 YNFKEQ. CDR3 length: 14 amino acids.

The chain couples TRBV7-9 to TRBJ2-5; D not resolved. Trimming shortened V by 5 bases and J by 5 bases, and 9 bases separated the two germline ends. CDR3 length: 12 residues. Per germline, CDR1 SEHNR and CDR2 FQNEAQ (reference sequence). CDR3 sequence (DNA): TGTGCCAGCAGCCGGGTGCAGGAGACCCAGTACTTC. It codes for CASSRVQETQYF.

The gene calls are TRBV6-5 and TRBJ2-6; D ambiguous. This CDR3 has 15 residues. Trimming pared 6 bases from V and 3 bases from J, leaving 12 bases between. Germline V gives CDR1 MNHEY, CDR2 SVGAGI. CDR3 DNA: TGTGCCAGCAGCGCTTGGGAAGGTGGGGCCAACGTCCTGACTTTC. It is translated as CASSAWEGGANVLTF.

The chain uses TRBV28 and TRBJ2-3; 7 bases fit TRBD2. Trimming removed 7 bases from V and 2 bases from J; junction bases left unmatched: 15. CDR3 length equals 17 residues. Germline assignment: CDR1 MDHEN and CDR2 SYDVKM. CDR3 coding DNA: TGTGCCAGCACTTCGCTGGGGACGGGAGGATACACAGATACGCAGTATTTT. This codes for CASTSLGTGGYTDTQYF.

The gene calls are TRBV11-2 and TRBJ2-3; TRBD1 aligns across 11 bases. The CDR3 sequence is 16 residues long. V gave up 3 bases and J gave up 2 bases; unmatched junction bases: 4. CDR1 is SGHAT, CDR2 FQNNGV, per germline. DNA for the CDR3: TGTGCCAGCAGCTTTGGACAGGGGGCGCCCACAGATACGCAGTATTTT. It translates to CASSFGQGAPTDTQYF.

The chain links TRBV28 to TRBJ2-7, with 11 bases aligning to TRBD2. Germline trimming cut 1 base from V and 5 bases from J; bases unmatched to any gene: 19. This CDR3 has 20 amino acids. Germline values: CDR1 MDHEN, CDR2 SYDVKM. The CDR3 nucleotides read TGTGCCAGCAGTTTATTTCGGTCGGTTAGCGGGAGGGCCAGATTCCACGAGCAGTACTTC. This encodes CASSLFRSVSGRARFHEQYF.

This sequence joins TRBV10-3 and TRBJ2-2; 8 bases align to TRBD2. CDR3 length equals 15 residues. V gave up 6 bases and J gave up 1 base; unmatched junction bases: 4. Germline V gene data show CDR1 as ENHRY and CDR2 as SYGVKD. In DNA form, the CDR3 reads TGTGCCATCAGCGGCGCGGGGGGGAACACCGGGGAGCTGTTTTTT. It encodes CAISGAGGNTGELFF.

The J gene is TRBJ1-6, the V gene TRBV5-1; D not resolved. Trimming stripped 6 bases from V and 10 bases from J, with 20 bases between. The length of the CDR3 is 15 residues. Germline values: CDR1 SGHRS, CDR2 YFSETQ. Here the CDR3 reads CASNQEGGSDSPLHF. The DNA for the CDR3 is TGCGCCAGCAACCAAGAGGGCGGCAGCGACTCACCCCTCCACTTT.

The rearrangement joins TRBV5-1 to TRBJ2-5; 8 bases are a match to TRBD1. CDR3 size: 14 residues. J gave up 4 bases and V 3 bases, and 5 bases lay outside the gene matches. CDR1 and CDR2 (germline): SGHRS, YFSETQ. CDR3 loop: CASSSPDRAETQYF. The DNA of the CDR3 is TGCGCCAGCAGCTCCCCGGACAGGGCAGAGACCCAGTACTTC.

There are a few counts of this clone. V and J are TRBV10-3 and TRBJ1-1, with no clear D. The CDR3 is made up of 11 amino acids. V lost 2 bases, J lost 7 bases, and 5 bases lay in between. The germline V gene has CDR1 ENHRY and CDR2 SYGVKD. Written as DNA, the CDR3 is TGTGCCATCAGTGAGGTGAATGAAGCTTTCTTT. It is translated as CAISEVNEAFF.

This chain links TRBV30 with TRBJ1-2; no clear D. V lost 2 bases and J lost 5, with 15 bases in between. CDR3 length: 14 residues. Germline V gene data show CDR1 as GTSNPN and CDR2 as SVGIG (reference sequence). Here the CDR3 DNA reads TGTGCCTGGAGTAGACCCCGACAACCATATGGCTACACCTTC. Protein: CAWSRPRQPYGYTF.

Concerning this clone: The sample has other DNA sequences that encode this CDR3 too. CDR3 nucleotide sequence: TGTGCCAGCAGTTCAGGGGCCAACTATGGCTACACCTTC. Translation gives CASSSGANYGYTF. The V gene is TRBV28, the J gene TRBJ1-2, with D possibly being TRBD1 (6 bases). The CDR3 has 13 residues. The V gene's germline CDR1 is MDHEN and CDR2 SYDVKM. The V gene lost 4 bases and the J gene lost 2 bases, with 8 bases spanning the gap.

The CDR3 reads CASTFGASWYNEQFF. The CDR3 bases are TGTGCCAGCACCTTTGGGGCTAGCTGGTACAATGAGCAGTTCTTC. The J gene is TRBJ2-1, the V gene TRBV7-9; possibly TRBD1 or TRBD2 for D (5 bases each). There are 15 residues in the CDR3. Germline assignment: CDR1 SEHNR and CDR2 FQNEAQ (reference sequence). V gave up 7 bases and J gave up 4 bases, with 17 bases separating them.

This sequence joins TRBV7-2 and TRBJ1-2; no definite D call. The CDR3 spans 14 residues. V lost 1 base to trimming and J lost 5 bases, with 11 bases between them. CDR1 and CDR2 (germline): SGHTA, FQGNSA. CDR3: CASSLGLTGYGYTF. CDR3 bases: TGTGCCAGCAGCTTAGGACTGACGGGGTATGGCTACACCTTC.

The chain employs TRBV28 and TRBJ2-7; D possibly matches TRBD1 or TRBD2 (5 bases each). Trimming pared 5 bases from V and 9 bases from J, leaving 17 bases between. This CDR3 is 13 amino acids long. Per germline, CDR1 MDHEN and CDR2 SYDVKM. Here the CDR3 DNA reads TGTGCCAGCAGTCAACGATCCGGGGACCTGCAGTACTTC. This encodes CASSQRSGDLQYF.

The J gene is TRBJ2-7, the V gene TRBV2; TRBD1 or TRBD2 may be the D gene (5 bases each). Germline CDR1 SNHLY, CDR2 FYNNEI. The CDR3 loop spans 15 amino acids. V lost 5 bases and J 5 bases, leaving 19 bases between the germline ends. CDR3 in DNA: TGTGCCAGCAGTTTTGGCCAGGGAGTTGCCCACGAGCAGTACTTC. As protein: CASSFGQGVAHEQYF.

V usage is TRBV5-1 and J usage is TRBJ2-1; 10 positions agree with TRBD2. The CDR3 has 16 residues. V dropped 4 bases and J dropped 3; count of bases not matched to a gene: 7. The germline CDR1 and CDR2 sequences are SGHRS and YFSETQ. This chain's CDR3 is CASSIPIAGGYNEQFF. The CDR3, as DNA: TGCGCCAGCAGCATCCCTATAGCGGGAGGCTACAATGAGCAGTTCTTC.

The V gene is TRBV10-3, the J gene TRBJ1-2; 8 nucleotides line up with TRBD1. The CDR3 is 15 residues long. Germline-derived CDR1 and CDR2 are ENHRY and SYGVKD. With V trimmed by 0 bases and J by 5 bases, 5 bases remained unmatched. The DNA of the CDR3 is TGTGCCATCAGTGAGTCCGGGACAGGTGGTTATGGCTACACCTTC. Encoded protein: CAISESGTGGYGYTF.